This T cell receptor beta chain is from a study of blood T cells in healthy people across ages. Whole-study results and caveats: Any conclusive comparison of naive versus antigen-experienced cells was prevented by using unsorted PBMCs.

This clonotype appeared a few times. The antigen is unknown. The use of a sample-barcoded 5' primer and a J-beta primer mix characterized a second PCR of roughly 6 to 11 cycles. In TCRdb, the 5' RACE reads were re-called with MiXCR into one record per CDR3 protein. The sample yields roughly 800,000 distinct CDR3 sequences, roughly 25% seen once. The germline V gene has CDR1 MDHEN and CDR2 SYDVKM. The germline V and J ends were trimmed by 7 bases and 8 bases, with 36 bases remaining between them. The CDR3 loop spans 20 amino acids. The same sample was also used in a study of T cells of mothers and their children. From that report: The study sampled a few healthy Caucasian mothers and their six children. Every microgram of extracted RNA entered cDNA synthesis, approximately 1.5 ug per 15 ul.

The chain joins TRBV28 to TRBJ2-1, with D possibly matching TRBD2 (9 bases). This TCR was sampled from a boy between 5 and 17 years old in good health. Material: blood. The CDR3 DNA reads TGTGCCAGCAACCTCGACAGGGGTGGGCTTAGCGGGAGATTTATCGATGAGCAGTTCTTC. It codes for CASNLDRGGLSGRFIDEQFF.